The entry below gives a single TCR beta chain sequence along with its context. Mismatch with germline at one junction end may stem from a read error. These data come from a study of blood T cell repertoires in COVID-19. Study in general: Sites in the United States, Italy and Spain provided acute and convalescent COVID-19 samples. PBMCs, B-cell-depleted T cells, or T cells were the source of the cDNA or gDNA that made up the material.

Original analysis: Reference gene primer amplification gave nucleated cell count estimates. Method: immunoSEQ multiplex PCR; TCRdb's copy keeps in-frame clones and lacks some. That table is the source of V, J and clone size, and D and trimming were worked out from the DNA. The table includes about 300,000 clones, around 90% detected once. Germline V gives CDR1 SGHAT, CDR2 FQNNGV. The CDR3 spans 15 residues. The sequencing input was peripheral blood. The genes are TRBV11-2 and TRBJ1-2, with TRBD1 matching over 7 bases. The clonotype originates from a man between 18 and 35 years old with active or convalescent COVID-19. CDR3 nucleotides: TGTGCCAGCAGCGTCCGGGACAGCTCCCTCTATAGCTACACCTTC. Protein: CASSVRDSSLYSYTF.